Following are 13 T cell receptor beta chains from one sample sequenced in a study of PD-1 blockade in classical Hodgkin lymphoma. Profiled with immunoSEQ multiplex PCR; TCRdb holds only in-frame clones, not every one. The sample consists of some 23,000 clones, more than 80% of them appearing once. Stated time point: newly diagnosed, previously untreated cHL patient sample. Magnetic negative selection of thawed PBMCs was the method by which CD4+ T cells were purified. Sequenced material: CD4+ T cells from blood. The receptors here all came from a human donor with classical Hodgkin lymphoma.

This clone showed up just a few times. The gene calls are TRBV4-2 and TRBJ2-3; TRBD1 matches at 7 bases. V gave up 0 bases and J gave up 5 bases; unmatched junction bases: 11. The CDR3 extends over 17 amino acids. Germline CDR1 and CDR2: LGHNA and YNFKEQ. This chain's CDR3 is CASSQDGFGQVRDTQYF. Written as DNA, the CDR3 is TGTGCCAGCAGCCAAGACGGTTTCGGACAGGTACGAGATACGCAGTATTTT.

The genes are TRBV19 and TRBJ1-4; 7 nucleotides match TRBD1. CDR3 length: 13 amino acids. The germline V gene encodes CDR1 LNHDA and CDR2 SQIVND (reference sequence). V lost 3 bases, J lost 11 bases, and 6 bases stayed unmatched. The DNA for the CDR3 is TGTGCCAGTAGTATCGAGACAGGGCCTAAACTGTTTTTT. This codes for CASSIETGPKLFF.

This chain joins TRBV5-5 and TRBJ1-1; TRBD1 matches 12 bases. In germline, CDR1 is SGHKS, CDR2 YYEKEE (reference sequence). CDR3 length: 17 amino acids. J gave up 1 base and V 0 bases, and 4 bases lay outside the gene matches. The CDR3 spells CASSLGVGQGANTEAFF. The CDR3, as DNA: TGTGCCAGCAGCTTGGGGGTGGGACAGGGGGCGAACACTGAAGCTTTCTTT.

This clone was observed a handful of times. This chain connects TRBV2 to TRBJ1-5; 8 positions agree with TRBD1. CDR1 SNHLY and CDR2 FYNNEI come from the germline V gene. The CDR3 has 15 residues. V was clipped by 6 bases and J by 1 base; unmatched bases: 5. CDR3 sequence reads: CASRGQGTSNQPQHF. CDR3 bases: TGTGCCAGCAGAGGACAGGGAACGAGCAATCAGCCCCAGCATTTT.

This clone was seen a single time. The CDR3 nucleotides read TGCGCCAGCAGCTTGGGGACAGGCACCAACACTGAAGCTTTCTTT. This codes for CASSLGTGTNTEAFF. The rearrangement links TRBV5-1 to TRBJ1-1, with 7 bases lining up with TRBD1. Germline trimming cut 0 bases from V and 2 bases from J; bases unmatched to any gene: 4. The CDR3 sequence is 15 residues long. The germline gives CDR1 SGHRS, CDR2 YFSETQ.

The chain links TRBV6-5 to TRBJ2-7; D perhaps matches TRBD2 (7 bases). The V end was cut by 6 bases, the J end by 5 bases, with 20 bases between. The germline V gene has CDR1 MNHEY and CDR2 SVGAGI. This CDR3 is 15 amino acids long. The CDR3 DNA reads as TGTGCCAGCAGGGCCATGGGGGGGCGTAGGAACGAGCAGTACTTC. Protein: CASRAMGGRRNEQYF.

This clone was seen only a few times. The rearrangement uses TRBV5-4 and TRBJ1-5, with D possibly matching TRBD1 (5 bases). Germline values: CDR1 SGHNT, CDR2 YYREEE (reference sequence). The CDR3 is 13 residues long. The V end lost 0 bases, the J end lost 5 bases, and 6 bases lay between the germline ends. Here the CDR3 reads CASSLGGDQPQHF. CDR3 bases: TGTGCCAGCAGCTTGGGGGGGGATCAGCCCCAGCATTTT.

This sequence joins TRBV6-6 and TRBJ2-6, with D perhaps TRBD1 or TRBD2 (5 bases each). V was trimmed by 5 bases and J by 6 bases, leaving 8 bases between them. Germline V gives CDR1 MNHNY, CDR2 SVGAGI (reference sequence). The CDR3 loop spans 13 amino acids. The DNA of the CDR3 is TGTGCCAGCAGTGGGGGAACGGCCAACGTCCTGACTTTC. It codes for CASSGGTANVLTF.

This chain links TRBV19 with TRBJ2-7; D might be TRBD1 or TRBD2, each matching 5 bases. CDR1 and CDR2 from the germline V gene are LNHDA and SQIVND (reference sequence). The V end was cut by 3 bases, the J end by 4 bases, with 10 bases between. CDR3 length: 13 amino acids. Here the CDR3 DNA reads TGTGCCAGTAGTATCCGGGGCCAGTACGAGCAGTACTTC. This translates into CASSIRGQYEQYF.

The chain carries TRBV14 and TRBJ2-7; D uncertain. CDR3 length: 14 amino acids. Germline V lookup: CDR1 SGHDN, CDR2 FVKESK. The V gene lost 2 bases and the J gene lost 0 bases, with 8 bases spanning the gap. This CDR3 reads CASSQRRNSYEQYF. Here the CDR3 DNA reads TGTGCCAGCAGCCAACGACGGAACTCCTACGAGCAGTACTTC.

The table lists this clone with a count of one. The V call is TRBV5-1, the J call TRBJ2-7; D gene unclear. Germline values: CDR1 SGHRS, CDR2 YFSETQ. V was trimmed by 0 bases and J by 3 bases, leaving 4 bases between them. The CDR3 is 12 residues long. The CDR3 DNA reads TGCGCCAGCAGCTTGGGGGGCTACGAGCAGTACTTC. Amino acid sequence: CASSLGGYEQYF. The full variable domain, its missing parts supplied by reference TRBV5-1 and TRBJ2-7, is KAGVTQTPRYLIKTRGQQVTLSCSPISGHRSVSWYQQTPGQGLQFLFEYFSETQRNKGNFPGRFSGRQFSNSRSEMNVSTLELGDSALYLCASSLGGYEQYFGPGTRLTVT.

The rearrangement links TRBV6-6 to TRBJ1-6; D might be TRBD1 (6 bases). Germline CDR1 is MNHNY and CDR2 is SVGAGI (reference sequence). The CDR3 has 16 amino acids. V was clipped by 4 bases and J by 8 bases, with 18 bases between them. This CDR3 is CASSSQRGGNDSPLHF. CDR3 DNA: TGTGCCAGCAGTTCACAAAGAGGGGGGAATGATTCACCCCTCCACTTT.

The chain links TRBV6-5 to TRBJ1-6, with a tentative D call TRBD1 (5 bases). Germline CDR1 and CDR2: MNHEY and SVGAGI. CDR3 length: 13 residues. Trimming took 6 bases from V and 7 from J, leaving 10 bases between them. The CDR3 protein is CASRRGENSPLHF. CDR3 DNA: TGTGCCAGCAGGCGGGGGGAGAATTCACCCCTCCACTTT.